The 19 T cell receptor beta chains below were found in one sample sequenced in a study of blood T cell repertoires in COVID-19 (dated by TCRdb to the early 2020s). Library creation used the immunoSEQ multiplex PCR assay. The clones in this table, taken by TCRdb from immuneACCESS, are in-frame only. Not every clone is retained; where verified, under half of the shortfall comes from an unresolved V gene, and the cause of the rest is unknown. In all, the sample holds around 140,000 clones, and about 87% of those were seen once. About 2.5% of the sample comes from the top ten. The sample consisted of peripheral blood. The receptors here all came from a man over 45 with active COVID-19.

The chain combines TRBV4-3 with TRBJ2-5; perhaps TRBD1 as D (5 bases). Germline lookup yields CDR1 LGHNA and CDR2 YSLEER. The V and J ends lost 4 bases and 5 bases respectively, with 23 bases between them. CDR3 length equals 17 residues. The CDR3 spells CASSREGRGFGAETQYF. In DNA, the CDR3 is TGCGCCAGCAGCCGGGAAGGCCGAGGATTTGGGGCGGAGACCCAGTACTTC.

V and J are TRBV5-5 and TRBJ1-1; TRBD1 agrees at 7 bases. The CDR3 covers 12 residues. The J segment lost 8 bases and the V segment lost 3 bases, leaving 4 bases of the junction unmatched. Germline loops: CDR1 SGHKS, CDR2 YYEKEE (reference sequence). In DNA form, the CDR3 reads TGTGCCAGCAGCTCTACGACAGGGGAAGCTTTCTTT. It translates to CASSSTTGEAFF.

The J gene is TRBJ2-5, the V gene TRBV19, with a possible D match to TRBD2 (7 bases). The CDR3 has 15 amino acids. V lost 4 bases to trimming and J lost 4 bases, with 16 bases between them. Germline V gene sequence: CDR1 LNHDA, CDR2 SQIVND (reference sequence). This CDR3 reads CASSNRGASTETQYF. The CDR3 coding sequence is TGTGCCAGTAGTAACCGGGGGGCCAGCACAGAGACCCAGTACTTC.

The rearrangement joins TRBV3-1 (or the pseudogene TRBV3-2) to TRBJ2-5; tentatively, D is TRBD2 (5 bases). Deletions cut 2 bases from V and 2 bases from J, with 15 bases between. The CDR3 runs to 16 residues. Germline V gene data show CDR1 as LGHDT and CDR2 as YNNKEL (reference sequence). Written as DNA, the CDR3 is TGTGCCAGCAGCCAACCGACCCCCCGGGGTCAAGAGACCCAGTACTTC. This codes for CASSQPTPRGQETQYF.

The gene calls are TRBV4-2 and TRBJ1-3; D ambiguous. This CDR3 region has 13 residues. Germline values: CDR1 LGHNA, CDR2 YNFKEQ. The V gene lost 0 bases and the J gene lost 3 bases, with 3 bases spanning the gap. DNA of the CDR3: TGTGCCAGCAGCCAAGATATTGGAAACACCATATATTTT. Translation: CASSQDIGNTIYF.

This clone was seen just once. The chain combines TRBV5-4 with TRBJ2-1; TRBD1 agrees at 10 bases. There are 15 residues in the CDR3. The germline CDR1 and CDR2 sequences are SGHNT and YYREEE (reference sequence). Trimming took 3 bases from V and 5 from J; bases not matched to a gene: 5. This CDR3 reads CASSSQGTGDNEQFF. CDR3 nucleotide sequence: TGTGCCAGCAGCTCTCAAGGGACAGGGGACAATGAGCAGTTCTTC.

This chain joins TRBV11-2 and TRBJ1-1, with a possible D match to TRBD1 (6 bases). Germline assignment: CDR1 SGHAT and CDR2 FQNNGV. V was trimmed by 5 bases and J by 8 bases, leaving 21 bases between them. The length of the CDR3 is 15 residues. The CDR3 DNA is TGTGCCAGCAGCAGTCCAGGGGTTATTAGTCGGGAAGCTTTCTTT. This sequence encodes CASSSPGVISREAFF. Combining the CDR3 with reference TRBV11-2 and TRBJ1-1 gives the whole variable domain EAGVAQSPRYKIIEKRQSVAFWCNPISGHATLYWYQQILGQGPKLLIQFQNNGVVDDSQLPKDRFSAERLKGVDSTLKIQPAKLEDSAVYLCASSSPGVISREAFFGQGTRLTVV.

The gene calls are TRBV9 and TRBJ1-5, with D possibly TRBD1 on 6 matching bases. With 3 bases removed from V and 3 bases from J, the gap between germline ends came to 13 bases. Germline loops: CDR1 SGDLS, CDR2 YYNGEE. The CDR3 has 15 amino acids. This CDR3 is CASSATGQYNQPQHF. The CDR3 DNA follows: TGTGCCAGCAGCGCAACCGGACAGTACAATCAGCCCCAGCATTTT. The full variable domain, in which reference TRBV9 and TRBJ1-5 provide the parts outside the CDR3, is DSGVTQTPKHLITATGQRVTLRCSPRSGDLSVYWYQQSLDQGLQFLIQYYNGEERAKGNILERFSAQQFPDLHSELNLSSLELGDSALYFCASSATGQYNQPQHFGDGTRLSIL.

The rearrangement uses TRBV7-9 and TRBJ2-1; 8 bases line up with TRBD2. V lost 5 bases, J lost 7 bases, and 13 bases stayed unmatched. CDR1 is SEHNR and CDR2 is FQNEAQ in the germline V gene (reference sequence). This CDR3 contains 16 residues. The CDR3 spells CASSGISGGDGNEQFF. The DNA of the CDR3 is TGTGCCAGCAGCGGGATAAGCGGGGGTGATGGAAATGAGCAGTTCTTC.

The rearrangement links TRBV11-3 to TRBJ2-3, with TRBD2 identical over 8 bases. The CDR3 contains 16 residues. Germline lookup yields CDR1 SGHNT and CDR2 YENEEA. V dropped 5 bases and J dropped 1; count of bases not matched to a gene: 8. CDR3 DNA: TGTGCCAGCAGCGCCCGACCGGGAGGGGGCACAGATACGCAGTATTTT. This codes for CASSARPGGGTDTQYF.

V usage is TRBV7-8 and J usage is TRBJ2-5; D perhaps matches TRBD1 (6 bases). Per the germline V gene, CDR1 is SGHVS and CDR2 is FQNEAQ. V was cut by 3 bases and J by 1 base, with 12 bases left in between. CDR3 size: 15 residues. The CDR3 DNA reads as TGTGCCAGCAGCTTTCAACAGGGACCCCAAGAGACCCAGTACTTC. Protein: CASSFQQGPQETQYF.

This clone was seen only once. The J gene is TRBJ2-5, the V gene TRBV2; the D is unclear. CDR1 and CDR2 (germline): SNHLY, FYNNEI. CDR3 length equals 14 residues. The ends were cut back, 2 bases at V and 5 bases at J, with 12 bases in the middle. The CDR3 spells CASSEPGFGETQYF. CDR3 bases: TGTGCCAGCAGTGAACCCGGGTTTGGGGAGACCCAGTACTTC.

The sample holds one count of this clone. The chain has TRBV10-3 and TRBJ2-3, with 13 bases matching TRBD2. The V gene's germline CDR1 is ENHRY and CDR2 SYGVKD. V trimming: 6 bases; J trimming: 4 bases; junction bases outside the gene matches: 4. The CDR3 totals 15 residues. The CDR3, as DNA: TGTGCCATCAGGAGACTAGCGGGAGGCGCAGATACGCAGTATTTT. This encodes CAIRRLAGGADTQYF.

The rearrangement links TRBV9 to TRBJ1-1; D perhaps matches TRBD1 (5 bases). The V gene lost 0 bases and the J gene lost 5 bases, with 8 bases spanning the gap. Germline-derived CDR1 and CDR2 are SGDLS and YYNGEE. This CDR3 comprises 13 residues. CDR3 amino acids: CASSVAGETEAFF. CDR3 bases: TGTGCCAGCAGCGTAGCGGGGGAAACTGAAGCTTTCTTT. The whole variable domain, filled in from reference TRBV9 and TRBJ1-1, reads DSGVTQTPKHLITATGQRVTLRCSPRSGDLSVYWYQQSLDQGLQFLIQYYNGEERAKGNILERFSAQQFPDLHSELNLSSLELGDSALYFCASSVAGETEAFFGQGTRLTVV.

The chain combines TRBV14 with TRBJ2-7; 12 positions match TRBD1. Unmatched junction bases numbered 9, after V lost 4 bases and J lost 11 bases. The CDR3 is made up of 14 amino acids. In germline, CDR1 is SGHDN, CDR2 FVKESK. The DNA of the CDR3 is TGTGCCAGCAGCCGACCGGGACAGGGGGCCCTAAAGTACTTC. Encoded protein: CASSRPGQGALKYF.

The rearrangement joins TRBV7-2 to TRBJ1-3; D perhaps matches TRBD1 (6 bases). V dropped 6 bases and J dropped 0 bases, with 9 bases sitting between them. The CDR3 spans 14 residues. CDR1 and CDR2 from the germline V gene are SGHTA and FQGNSA. This CDR3 reads CASRRTVSGNTIYF. CDR3 bases: TGTGCCAGCAGACGGACAGTCTCTGGAAACACCATATATTTT.

This chain joins TRBV4-2 and TRBJ1-6; the D gene is possibly TRBD1 (5 bases). This CDR3 spans 14 amino acids. The germline V gene has CDR1 LGHNA and CDR2 YNFKEQ. The ends were cut back, 1 base at V and 7 bases at J, with 8 bases in the middle. The CDR3 spells CASSQVAGNSPLHF. CDR3 DNA: TGTGCCAGCAGCCAAGTGGCAGGGAATTCACCCCTCCACTTT.

J is TRBJ2-6 and V is TRBV4-1; a possible D gene is TRBD2 (5 bases). V lost 0 bases and J 0 bases, leaving 15 bases between the germline ends. This CDR3 region has 19 residues. CDR1 MGHRA and CDR2 YSYEKL come from the germline V gene. In DNA, the CDR3 is TGCGCCAGCAGCCAAGACCCGGGATTACAAACCTCTGGGGCCAACGTCCTGACTTTC. Amino acid sequence: CASSQDPGLQTSGANVLTF.

Only a few counts were recorded for this clone. CDR3 DNA sequence: TGCGCCAGCAGCTTGGGCGGGGGCGCGGACACCATATATTTT. Its protein is CASSLGGGADTIYF. J is TRBJ1-3 and V is TRBV5-1, with D possibly TRBD1 on 6 matching bases. Trimming left V 0 bases short and J 8 bases short, with 12 bases between. This CDR3 is 14 amino acids long. Germline V gives CDR1 SGHRS, CDR2 YFSETQ.